What follows are 3 T cell receptor beta chains derived from one specimen sequenced in a study of T cell responses to AZD1222 COVID-19 vaccine. Data came from immunoSEQ multiplex PCR; TCRdb stores just in-frame clones and leaves some out. The sample carries some 150,000 clones, 75% to 95% recorded once. This material consisted of peripheral blood, taken 28 days after the second AZD1222 dose. The origin of the receptors is an adult who received the AZD1222 COVID-19 vaccine.

For the CDR3, the DNA is TGTGCCACCAGTGAAATTACCACCGGGGAGCTGTTTTTT. It specifies CATSEITTGELFF. This chain connects TRBV24-1 to TRBJ2-2; D remains ambiguous. The V gene lost 4 bases and the J gene lost 4 bases, with 6 bases spanning the gap. The CDR3 totals 13 residues. Germline CDR1 KGHDR, CDR2 SFDVKD.

The J gene is TRBJ2-3, the V gene TRBV6-2 or TRBV6-3; 11 nucleotides align to TRBD2. With 4 bases clipped from V and 2 bases from J, the junction kept 11 bases outside the gene matches. From germline, CDR1 is MNHEY and CDR2 SVGEGT. CDR3 length equals 18 residues. This chain's CDR3 is CASSSTRPSGRITDTQYF. The CDR3 nucleotides read TGTGCCAGCAGTTCCACCCGGCCTAGCGGGAGGATCACAGATACGCAGTATTTT.

The chain uses TRBV6-5 and TRBJ1-2; D ambiguous. With 6 bases removed from V and 8 bases from J, the gap between germline ends came to 13 bases. Germline V gene lookup returns CDR1 MNHEY and CDR2 SVGAGI. The CDR3 runs to 12 residues. This chain's CDR3 is CASSFGGRGYTF. CDR3 in DNA: TGTGCCAGCAGCTTCGGAGGGAGGGGCTACACCTTC.